These T cell receptor beta chains were read from a single sample in a study of T cells expressing NK-cell markers. Reprocessing the 5' RACE reads, TCRdb reports a single entry for every CDR3 protein and omits DNA. The listing contains roughly 180,000 distinct CDR3 sequences. Sequencing was carried out using blood T cells: a sorted CD56 or NKG2C T cell subset, CD4+ or CD8+ T cells, or bulk PBMC T cells (not recorded which). The receptors were gathered from a woman aged 18 to 75 in good health. Each CDR3 is given with its conserved first and last residue.

CASRETGGGTYEQYF	15	TRBV6-1	TRBJ2-7
CASSPQESNTEAFF	14	TRBV18	TRBJ1-1
CASSLAHFIIKTDTQYF	17	TRBV7-2	TRBJ2-3
CSASRLAGFTDTQYF	15	TRBV20-1	TRBJ2-3
CASTPDGEVYGYTF	14	TRBV12-3/TRBV12-4	TRBJ1-2
CATSLGPNYNEQFF	14	TRBV24-1	TRBJ2-1
CASSTGGGSPLHF	13	TRBV27	TRBJ1-6
CSAKATQLNEQFF	13	TRBV20-1	TRBJ2-1
CASSKGLAGGLSEQFF	16	TRBV2	TRBJ2-1
CSARDRTLSTDTQYF	15	TRBV20-1	TRBJ2-3
CASSPAEDTIYF	12	TRBV18	TRBJ1-3
CASSGGLTGSTDTQYF	16	TRBV5-1	TRBJ2-3
CASTATGGAKTQYF	14	TRBV12-3/TRBV12-4	TRBJ2-5
CASGTESDTEAFF	13	TRBV2	TRBJ1-1
CASSRTRSDAGELFF	15	TRBV3-1	TRBJ2-2
CASVAGLLYSGANVLTF	17	TRBV6-1	TRBJ2-6